This T cell receptor beta chain is from a study of T cell changes during pregnancy in multiple sclerosis. This clone is a singleton in its sample. The repertoire was sequenced with immunoSEQ multiplex PCR; TCRdb's copy has only in-frame clones and lacks some. The sample gives roughly 40,000 clones, around 90% of which show up once; approximately 13% is in the top ten. The V end was cut by 2 bases, the J end by 6 bases, with 9 bases between. CDR3 length: 13 amino acids. Germline lookup yields CDR1 SGDLS and CDR2 YYNGEE. This specimen consisted of CD8+ T cells from peripheral blood mononuclear cells, obtained in the first trimester of pregnancy. This TCR derives from a female donor with multiple sclerosis, enrolled in a pregnancy study. The chain joins TRBV9 to TRBJ2-1, with a tentative D call TRBD2 (6 bases). The CDR3 bases are TGTGCCAGCAGCGTGGCGGGGCCCAATGAGCAGTTCTTC. Amino acid sequence: CASSVAGPNEQFF.